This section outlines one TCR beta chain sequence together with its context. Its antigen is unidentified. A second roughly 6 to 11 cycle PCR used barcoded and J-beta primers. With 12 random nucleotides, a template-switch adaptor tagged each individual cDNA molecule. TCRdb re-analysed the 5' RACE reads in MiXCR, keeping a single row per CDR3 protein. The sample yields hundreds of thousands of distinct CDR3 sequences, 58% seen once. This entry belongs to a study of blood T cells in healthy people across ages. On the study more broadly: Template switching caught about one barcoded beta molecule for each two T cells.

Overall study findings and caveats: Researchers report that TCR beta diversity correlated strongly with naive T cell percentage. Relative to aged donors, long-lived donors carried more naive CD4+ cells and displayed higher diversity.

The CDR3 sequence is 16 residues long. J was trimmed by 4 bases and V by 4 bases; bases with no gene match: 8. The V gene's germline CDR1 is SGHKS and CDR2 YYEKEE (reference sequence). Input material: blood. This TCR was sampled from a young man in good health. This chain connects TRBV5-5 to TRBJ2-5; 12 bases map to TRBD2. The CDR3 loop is CASSPTSGGGVETQYF. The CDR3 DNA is TGTGCCAGCAGCCCGACTAGCGGGGGAGGAGTAGAGACCCAGTACTTC.